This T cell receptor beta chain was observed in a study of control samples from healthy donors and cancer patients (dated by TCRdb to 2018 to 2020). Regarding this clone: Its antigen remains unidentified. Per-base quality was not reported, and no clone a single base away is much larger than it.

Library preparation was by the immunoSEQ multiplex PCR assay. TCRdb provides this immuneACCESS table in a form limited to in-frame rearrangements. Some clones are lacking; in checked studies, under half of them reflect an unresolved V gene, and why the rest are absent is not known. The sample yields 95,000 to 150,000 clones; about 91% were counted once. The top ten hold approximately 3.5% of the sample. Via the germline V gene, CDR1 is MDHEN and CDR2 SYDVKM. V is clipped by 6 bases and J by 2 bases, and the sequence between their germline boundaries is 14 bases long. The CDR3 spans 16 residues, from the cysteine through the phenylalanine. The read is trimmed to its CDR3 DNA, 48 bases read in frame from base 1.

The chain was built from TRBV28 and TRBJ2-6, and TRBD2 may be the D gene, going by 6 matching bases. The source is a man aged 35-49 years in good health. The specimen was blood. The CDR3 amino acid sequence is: CASSRISGAGANVLTF. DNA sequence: TGTGCCAGCAGCAGGATCTCGGGGGCTGGGGCCAACGTCCTGACTTTC.